The 16 T cell receptor beta chains listed next were all sequenced from one sample in a study of T cells in tuberculosis. The data were produced by immunoSEQ multiplex PCR, yet TCRdb's version contains in-frame clones alone and is incomplete. The repertoire consists of about 30,000 clones, with roughly 95% occurring once and the leading ten covering roughly 2.3%. The material sequenced was PBMCs. Source of these receptors: a donor aged 10-29 years with latent tuberculosis or without tuberculosis infection.

The rearrangement links TRBV10-1 to TRBJ1-1; the match to TRBD1 covers 9 bases. The CDR3 spans 14 residues. Germline V gives CDR1 WNHNN, CDR2 SYGVQD (reference sequence). J was trimmed by 4 bases and V by 0 bases; bases with no gene match: 0. CDR3 protein: CASSESTGGTEAFF. In DNA, the CDR3 is TGCGCCAGCAGTGAGTCGACAGGGGGCACTGAAGCTTTCTTT.

This rearrangement joins TRBV18 to TRBJ2-7; D may be TRBD1 (6 bases). V lost 6 bases to trimming and J lost 5 bases, with 20 bases between them. Germline values: CDR1 KGHSH, CDR2 LQKENI. The CDR3 contains 15 residues. The CDR3 nucleotides read TGTGCCAGCTCGCCCGGGACATTAAGGCCGAACGAGCAGTACTTC. Its protein product is CASSPGTLRPNEQYF.

This chain joins TRBV4-1 and TRBJ2-1, with 14 bases lining up with TRBD2. Trimming removed 4 bases from V and 6 bases from J; junction bases left unmatched: 11. Germline V lookup: CDR1 MGHRA, CDR2 YSYEKL. The CDR3 runs to 18 residues. The CDR3 loop is CASSPLPGLAGVSNEQFF. In DNA, the CDR3 is TGCGCCAGCAGCCCTCTACCGGGACTAGCGGGAGTTAGCAATGAGCAGTTCTTC.

This chain joins TRBV19 and TRBJ2-1; no definite D call. The CDR3 runs to 12 residues. Germline CDR1 is LNHDA and CDR2 is SQIVND (reference sequence). V dropped 3 bases and J dropped 7 bases, with 7 bases sitting between them. The CDR3 reads CASSIGLNEQFF. The DNA of the CDR3 is TGTGCCAGTAGTATCGGGTTAAATGAGCAGTTCTTC.

The genes are TRBV6-6 and TRBJ1-5, with D unclear. The ends were cut back, 2 bases at V and 7 bases at J, with 15 bases in the middle. This CDR3 is 15 amino acids long. Germline CDR1 MNHNY, CDR2 SVGAGI (reference sequence). The chain's CDR3 is CASSYPNDLPQPQHF. CDR3 bases: TGTGCCAGCAGTTACCCTAACGATCTCCCCCAGCCCCAGCATTTT.

The CDR3: CASSHPSLAGGPHEQFF. The CDR3 DNA is TGTGCCAGCAGCCATCCGTCACTAGCGGGGGGGCCTCATGAGCAGTTCTTC. This rearrangement joins TRBV14 to TRBJ2-1; 13 positions match TRBD2. Germline CDR1 and CDR2: SGHDN and FVKESK. The V gene end was trimmed by 3 bases and the J gene end by 8 bases; junction bases not matched to a gene: 10. This CDR3 is built from 17 residues.

This rearrangement joins TRBV13 to TRBJ2-1, with 7 bases fitting TRBD1. Unmatched junction bases numbered 6, after V lost 4 bases and J lost 3 bases. The CDR3 length is 15 residues. Germline V gene lookup returns CDR1 PRHDT and CDR2 FYEKMQ (reference sequence). CDR3 loop: CASSSRQGIYNEQFF. Here the CDR3 DNA reads TGTGCCAGCAGCTCCCGACAGGGTATCTACAATGAGCAGTTCTTC. Combining the CDR3 with reference TRBV13 and TRBJ2-1 gives the whole variable domain AAGVIQSPRHLIKEKRETATLKCYPIPRHDTVYWYQQGPGQDPQFLISFYEKMQSDKGSIPDRFSAQQFSDYHSELNMSSLELGDSALYFCASSSRQGIYNEQFFGPGTRLTVL.

V gene TRBV6-5 combines with J gene TRBJ2-1; perhaps TRBD2 as D (5 bases). The CDR3 is made up of 15 amino acids. Germline CDR1 reads MNHEY; CDR2 reads SVGAGI. Trimming cost V 2 bases and J 2 bases, with 10 bases left between them. Written as DNA, the CDR3 is TGTGCCAGCAGTTACACGAGGGCGGCCTACAATGAGCAGTTCTTC. Protein sequence: CASSYTRAAYNEQFF.

V and J are TRBV21-1 and TRBJ2-4; the table's D gene call, TRBD1, was not cross checked with the DNA. TRBV21-1 is a pseudogene segment. The CDR3 extends over 12 amino acids. The CDR3 coding sequence is TGTGCCAGCAGGACAGGGGGAAACATTCAGTACTTC. This codes for CASRTGGNIQYF.

This chain joins TRBV5-6 and TRBJ2-7; no reliable D call. In germline, CDR1 is SGHDT, CDR2 YYEEEE. Trimming left V 0 bases short and J 5 bases short, with 12 bases between. The CDR3 is made up of 14 amino acids. The CDR3 is CASSLALSADEQYF. As DNA, the CDR3 is TGTGCCAGCAGCTTGGCATTATCCGCGGACGAGCAGTACTTC.

The J gene is TRBJ2-7, the V gene TRBV5-6; tentatively, D is TRBD2 (6 bases). With 0 bases removed from V and 1 base from J, the gap between germline ends came to 17 bases. The CDR3 consists of 17 residues. The germline gives CDR1 SGHDT, CDR2 YYEEEE. The CDR3, as DNA: TGTGCCAGCAGCTTGGACGGGACTCTACAAGCGTCCTACGAGCAGTACTTC. Translating it yields CASSLDGTLQASYEQYF.

The V gene is TRBV4-1, the J gene TRBJ2-3, with 9 bases aligning to TRBD2. V trimming: 0 bases; J trimming: 4 bases; junction bases outside the gene matches: 8. The germline V gene has CDR1 MGHRA and CDR2 YSYEKL. The CDR3 is made up of 17 amino acids. CDR3 DNA: TGCGCCAGCAGCCAAGACGGTCGGACTAGCGTACCAGATACGCAGTATTTT. This encodes CASSQDGRTSVPDTQYF.

The chain uses TRBV7-6 and TRBJ1-4; 8 bases map to TRBD1. Trimming removed 1 base from V and 7 bases from J; junction bases left unmatched: 8. Germline V gene lookup returns CDR1 SGHVS and CDR2 FNYEAQ. There are 16 residues in the CDR3. The CDR3 DNA is TGTGCCAGCAGCTTAGGGTCAGGGGGCTTAGGTGAAAAACTGTTTTTT. The encoded protein is CASSLGSGGLGEKLFF. Supplemented by reference TRBV7-6 and TRBJ1-4, the full variable domain reads GAGVSQSPRYKVTKRGQDVALRCDPISGHVSLYWYRQALGQGPEFLTYFNYEAQQDKSGLPNDRFSAERPEGSISTLTIQRTEQRDSAMYRCASSLGSGGLGEKLFFGSGTQLSVL.

The chain combines TRBV7-2 with TRBJ2-5; 8 bases are a match to TRBD2. V dropped 5 bases and J dropped 2; count of bases not matched to a gene: 7. From germline, CDR1 is SGHTA and CDR2 FQGNSA. CDR3 length: 15 amino acids. The CDR3 sequence: CASSQTSVPQETQYF. CDR3 nucleotides: TGTGCCAGCAGCCAGACTAGCGTACCGCAAGAGACCCAGTACTTC.

The CDR3 region has the DNA TGTGCCAGCAGCTTAGGAGTTAGCGGGGGGGCAGAGACCCAGTACTTC. The encoded protein is CASSLGVSGGAETQYF. The chain recombines TRBV11-2 with TRBJ2-5; 11 positions agree with TRBD2. The germline gives CDR1 SGHAT, CDR2 FQNNGV. The CDR3 spans 16 residues. V dropped 1 base and J dropped 4; count of bases not matched to a gene: 5. Looking up the rest from reference TRBV11-2 and TRBJ2-5 gives the full variable domain: EAGVAQSPRYKIIEKRQSVAFWCNPISGHATLYWYQQILGQGPKLLIQFQNNGVVDDSQLPKDRFSAERLKGVDSTLKIQPAKLEDSAVYLCASSLGVSGGAETQYFGPGTRLLVL.

CDR3 in amino acids: CASSPGGGGHTDTQYF. CDR3 DNA sequence: TGTGCCAGCAGCCCCGGAGGCGGGGGGCACACAGATACGCAGTATTTT. V gene TRBV7-2 combines with J gene TRBJ2-3, with 8 bases that match TRBD2. The CDR3 loop spans 16 amino acids. J was trimmed by 2 bases and V by 5 bases; bases with no gene match: 9. CDR1 is SGHTA, CDR2 FQGNSA, per germline.